This T cell receptor beta chain emerged from a study of control samples from healthy donors and cancer patients. V dropped 5 bases and J dropped 4 bases, with 8 bases sitting between them. Germline V gene data show CDR1 as SGHTA and CDR2 as FQGNSA. The CDR3 contains 12 residues. TCRdb's table, derived via immunoSEQ multiplex PCR, lists solely in-frame clones and lacks some. The repertoire holds just over 90,000 clones, with about 88% as singletons. The TCR originated in a woman aged 45-65 years in good health. The chain carries TRBV7-2 and TRBJ1-2; D ambiguous. The sample taken for sequencing was blood. Here the CDR3 reads CASSLDRYGYTF. Written as DNA, the CDR3 is TGTGCCAGCAGCCTTGATCGCTATGGCTACACCTTC.